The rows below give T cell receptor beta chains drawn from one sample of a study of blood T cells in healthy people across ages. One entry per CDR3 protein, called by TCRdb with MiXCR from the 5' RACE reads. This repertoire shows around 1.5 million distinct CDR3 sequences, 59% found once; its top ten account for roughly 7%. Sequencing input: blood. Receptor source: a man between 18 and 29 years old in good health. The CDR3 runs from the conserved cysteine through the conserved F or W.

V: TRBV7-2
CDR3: CASSLDATDTQYF

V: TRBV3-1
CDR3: CASSQGQGVGNQPQHF

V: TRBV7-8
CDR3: CASSLASIRQTEAFF

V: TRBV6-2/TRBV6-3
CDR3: CASSYAGSNTGELFF

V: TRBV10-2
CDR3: CASSESTADGYTF

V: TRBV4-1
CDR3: CASSQGTSGKETQYF

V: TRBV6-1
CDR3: CASRGIQPQHF

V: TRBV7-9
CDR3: CASRGTGGDGYTF

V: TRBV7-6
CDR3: CASSLMMAGNNYGYTF

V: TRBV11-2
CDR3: CASSLVANNLNEQFF

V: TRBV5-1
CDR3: CASSLVSLPYEQYF

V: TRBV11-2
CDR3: CASSRDRVANEQYF

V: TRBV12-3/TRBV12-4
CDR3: CASTTTGDGYTF

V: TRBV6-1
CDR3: CASSEFVTAATNYGYTF

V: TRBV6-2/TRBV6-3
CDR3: CASSYSSTSGYNEQFF

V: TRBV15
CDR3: CATSIEGGVTYNEQFF

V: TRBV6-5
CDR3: CASSYSSGGVGLEEQFF

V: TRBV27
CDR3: CASSSRQREPQETQFF

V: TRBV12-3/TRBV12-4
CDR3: CASTARDRKVKGYTF

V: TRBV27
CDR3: CASTIIGSPEAFF

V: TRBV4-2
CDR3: CASSQQTGGVDTQYF

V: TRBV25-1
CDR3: CASRVSTSGGAPDTQYF

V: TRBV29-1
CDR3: CSADGRTSGRGNEQFF

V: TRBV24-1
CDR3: CATSDLGNTEAFF

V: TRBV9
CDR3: CASNPGTPGYRGYTF

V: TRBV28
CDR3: CASSLDRNAKNIQYF

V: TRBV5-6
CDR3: CASSLVIAGGNEQFF

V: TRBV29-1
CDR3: CSVGGDRGSSNEQFF